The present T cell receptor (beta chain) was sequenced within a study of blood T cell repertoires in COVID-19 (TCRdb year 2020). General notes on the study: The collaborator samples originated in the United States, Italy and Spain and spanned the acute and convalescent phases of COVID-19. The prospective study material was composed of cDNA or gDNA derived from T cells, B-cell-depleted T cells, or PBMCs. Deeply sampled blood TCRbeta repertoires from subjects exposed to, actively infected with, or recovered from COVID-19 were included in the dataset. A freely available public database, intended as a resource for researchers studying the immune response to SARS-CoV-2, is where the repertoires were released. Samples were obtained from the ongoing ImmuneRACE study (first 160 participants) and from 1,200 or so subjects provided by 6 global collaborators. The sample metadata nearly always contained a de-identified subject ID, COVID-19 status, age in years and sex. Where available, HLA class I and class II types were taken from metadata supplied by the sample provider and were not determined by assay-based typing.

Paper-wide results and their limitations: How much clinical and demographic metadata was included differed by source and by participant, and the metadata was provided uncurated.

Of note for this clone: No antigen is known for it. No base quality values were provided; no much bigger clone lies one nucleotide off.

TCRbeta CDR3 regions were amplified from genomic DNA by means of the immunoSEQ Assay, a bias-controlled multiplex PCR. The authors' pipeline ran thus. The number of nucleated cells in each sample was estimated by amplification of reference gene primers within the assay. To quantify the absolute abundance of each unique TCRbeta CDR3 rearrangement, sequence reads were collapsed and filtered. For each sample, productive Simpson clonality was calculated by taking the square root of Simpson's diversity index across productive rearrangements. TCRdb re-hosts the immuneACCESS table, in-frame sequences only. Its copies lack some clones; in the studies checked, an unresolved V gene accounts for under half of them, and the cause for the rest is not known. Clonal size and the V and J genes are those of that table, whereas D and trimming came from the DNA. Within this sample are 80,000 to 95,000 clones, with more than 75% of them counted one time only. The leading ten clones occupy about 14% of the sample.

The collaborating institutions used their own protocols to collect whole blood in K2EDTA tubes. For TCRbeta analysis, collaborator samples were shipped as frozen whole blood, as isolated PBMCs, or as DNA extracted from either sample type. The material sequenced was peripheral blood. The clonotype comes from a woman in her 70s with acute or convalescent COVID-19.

The DNA sequence is given as TGTGCCAGCAGCGACAGGGGGCGGCCCCAGCATTTT. It translates as CASSDRGRPQHF. The chain couples TRBV28 to TRBJ1-5; the junction holds 10 bases that match TRBD1. Including cysteine and phenylalanine, the CDR3 has 12 amino acids. The retained sequence is limited to the CDR3, 36 bases, with the frame set at the first base. The germline V gene supplies CDR1 MDHEN and CDR2 SYDVKM. V ends up 6 bases short and J 9 bases short, with an unmatched junction base count of 2.